This TCR beta chain came from a study of T cells after yellow fever vaccination. Trimming cost V 0 bases and J 2 bases, with 14 bases left between them. CDR1 is SQVTM and CDR2 is ANQGSEA in the germline V gene. The CDR3 has 15 residues. To note about this clonotype: Its specificity is unknown.

MiXCR, applied by TCRdb to the 5' RACE reads, yields one record per CDR3 protein. There are some 500,000 distinct CDR3 sequences in the sample; roughly 13% occur only once, and roughly an eighth lies in the top ten. Findings and limits, study-wide: One caveat is that FACS-sorted repertoires could contain abundant clonotypes contaminating from the bulk population.

The sample in question was PBMCs, obtained on the day of the yellow fever booster vaccination. The chain carries TRBV29-1 and TRBJ2-7; D might be TRBD2 (5 bases). The sequence was collected from a man aged 25 to 45 who received the YFV17D yellow fever vaccine. This CDR3 reads CSVEDSKRYPYEQYF. The CDR3 DNA sequence: TGCAGCGTTGAAGATTCCAAGCGGTACCCCTACGAGCAGTACTTC.